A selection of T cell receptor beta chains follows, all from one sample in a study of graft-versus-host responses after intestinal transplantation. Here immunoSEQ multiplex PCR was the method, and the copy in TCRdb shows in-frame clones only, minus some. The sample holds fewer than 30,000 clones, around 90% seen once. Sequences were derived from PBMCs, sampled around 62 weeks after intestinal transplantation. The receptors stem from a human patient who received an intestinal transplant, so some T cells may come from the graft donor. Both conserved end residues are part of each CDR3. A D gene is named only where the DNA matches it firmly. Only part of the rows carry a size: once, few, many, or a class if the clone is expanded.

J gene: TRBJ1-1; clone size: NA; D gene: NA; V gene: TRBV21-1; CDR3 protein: CVSSRGGALGTNTEAFF; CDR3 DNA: TGTGTCAGCAGCCGCGGCGGTGCTTTGGGAACAAACACTGAAGCTTTCTTT
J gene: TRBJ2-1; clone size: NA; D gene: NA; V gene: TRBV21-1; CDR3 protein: CASRAGGKKRANEQFF; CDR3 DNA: TGTGCCAGCAGGGCAGGGGGAAAAAAGCGGGCCAATGAGCAGTTCTTC
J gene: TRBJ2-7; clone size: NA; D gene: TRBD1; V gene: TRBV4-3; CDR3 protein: CASSQVQGGEQYF; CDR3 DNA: TGCGCCAGCAGCCAAGTACAGGGGGGCGAGCAGTACTTC
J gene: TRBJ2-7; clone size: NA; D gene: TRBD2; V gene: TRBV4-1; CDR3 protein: CASSQDRKLAGNEQYF; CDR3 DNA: TGCGCCAGCAGCCAAGATAGGAAACTAGCGGGGAACGAGCAGTACTTC
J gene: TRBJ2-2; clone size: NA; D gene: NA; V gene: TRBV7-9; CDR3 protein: CASSLAGELFF; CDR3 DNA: TGTGCCAGCAGCTTAGCCGGGGAGCTGTTTTTT
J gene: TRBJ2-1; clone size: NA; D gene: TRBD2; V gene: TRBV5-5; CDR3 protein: CASSSLGGGFSAEQFF; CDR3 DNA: TGTGCCAGCAGCTCCTTGGGCGGGGGGTTTAGCGCGGAGCAGTTCTTC
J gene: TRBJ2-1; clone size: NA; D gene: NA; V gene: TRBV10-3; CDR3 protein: CAISESLRAPYNEQFF; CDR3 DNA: TGTGCCATCAGTGAGTCGTTGAGGGCCCCCTACAATGAGCAGTTCTTC
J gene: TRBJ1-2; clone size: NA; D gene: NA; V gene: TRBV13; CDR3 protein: CASSLLEGGYGYTF; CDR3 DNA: TGTGCCAGCAGCTTACTCGAAGGGGGCTATGGCTACACCTTC
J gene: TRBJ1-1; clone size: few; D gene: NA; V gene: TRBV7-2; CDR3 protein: CASSLGGGNTEAFF; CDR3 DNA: TGTGCCAGCAGCTTAGGGGGCGGGAACACTGAAGCTTTCTTT
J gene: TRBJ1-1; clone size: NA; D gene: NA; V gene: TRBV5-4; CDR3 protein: CASTLSGLNTEAFF; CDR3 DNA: TGTGCCAGCACCCTATCAGGGTTAAACACTGAAGCTTTCTTT
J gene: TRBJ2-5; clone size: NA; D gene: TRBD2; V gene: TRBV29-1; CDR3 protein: CSLTGAGGVDETQYF; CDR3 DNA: TGCAGCCTTACGGGGGCGGGGGGCGTGGACGAGACCCAGTACTTC
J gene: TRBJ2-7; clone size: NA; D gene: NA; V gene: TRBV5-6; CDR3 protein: CASSLDEGSEQYF; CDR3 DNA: TGTGCCAGCAGCTTGGATGAGGGGAGCGAGCAGTACTTC
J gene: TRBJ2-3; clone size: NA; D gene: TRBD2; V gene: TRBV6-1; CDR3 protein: CASSKTSGSPDTQYF; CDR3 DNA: TGTGCCAGCAGCAAGACTAGCGGGAGCCCAGATACGCAGTATTTT
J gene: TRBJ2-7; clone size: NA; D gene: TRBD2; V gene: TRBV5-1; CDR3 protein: CASSAKLAGEQYF; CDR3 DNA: TGCGCCAGCAGCGCCAAACTAGCGGGCGAGCAGTACTTC
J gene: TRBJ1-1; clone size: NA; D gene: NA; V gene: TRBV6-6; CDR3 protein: CASSPLTVLSTEAFF; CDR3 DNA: TGTGCCAGCAGTCCCCTGACAGTATTATCCACTGAAGCTTTCTTT
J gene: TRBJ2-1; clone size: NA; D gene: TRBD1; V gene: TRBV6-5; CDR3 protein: CASSPRTGSSEQFF; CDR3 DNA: TGTGCCAGCAGCCCCCGGACAGGATCAAGTGAGCAGTTCTTC
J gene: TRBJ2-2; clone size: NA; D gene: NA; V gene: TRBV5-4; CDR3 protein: CASSPGDPTAGELFF; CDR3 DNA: TGTGCCAGCAGCCCCGGGGACCCCACGGCCGGGGAGCTGTTTTTT
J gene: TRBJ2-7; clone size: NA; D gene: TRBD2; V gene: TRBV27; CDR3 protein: CASSPLAGGTYEQYF; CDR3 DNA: TGTGCCAGCAGTCCCCTGGCGGGGGGGACCTACGAGCAGTACTTC
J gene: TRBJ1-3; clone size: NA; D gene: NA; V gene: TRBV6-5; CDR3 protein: CASSYSIHGSGNTIYF; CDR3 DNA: TGTGCCAGCAGTTACAGTATTCACGGCTCTGGAAACACCATATATTTT
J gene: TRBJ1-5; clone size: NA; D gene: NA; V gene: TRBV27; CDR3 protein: CASSPKGGHFNQPQHF; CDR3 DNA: TGTGCCAGCAGTCCTAAGGGGGGGCACTTCAATCAGCCCCAGCATTTT
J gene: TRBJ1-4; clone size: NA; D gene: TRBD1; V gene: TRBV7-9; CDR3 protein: CASSSQITGGRYEKLFF; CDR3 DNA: TGTGCCAGCAGCTCACAAATCACAGGGGGCCGGTACGAAAAACTGTTTTTT
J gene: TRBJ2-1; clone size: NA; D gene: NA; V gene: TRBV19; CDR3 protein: CASTKLQGGYNEQFF; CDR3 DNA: TGTGCCAGTACCAAATTACAGGGAGGGTACAATGAGCAGTTCTTC
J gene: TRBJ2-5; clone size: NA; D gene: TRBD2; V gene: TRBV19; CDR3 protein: CASTSGGAGEETQYF; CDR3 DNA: TGTGCCAGTACAAGCGGGGGGGCAGGAGAAGAGACCCAGTACTTC
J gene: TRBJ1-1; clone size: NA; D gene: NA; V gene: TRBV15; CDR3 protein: CATSVWDRVLNTEAFF; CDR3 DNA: TGTGCCACCAGCGTCTGGGATAGAGTCCTGAACACTGAAGCTTTCTTT
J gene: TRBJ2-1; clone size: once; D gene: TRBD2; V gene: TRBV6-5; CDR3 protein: CASSITSGRSNEQFF; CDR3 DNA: TGTGCCAGCAGTATCACTAGCGGGAGGTCGAATGAGCAGTTCTTC
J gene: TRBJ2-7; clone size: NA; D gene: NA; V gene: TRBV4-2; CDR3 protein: CASSQEGLAFSYEQYF; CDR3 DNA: TGTGCCAGCAGCCAAGAGGGTCTAGCTTTCTCCTACGAGCAGTACTTC
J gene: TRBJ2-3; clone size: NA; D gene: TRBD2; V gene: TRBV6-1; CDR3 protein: CASNRGLAVTDTQYF; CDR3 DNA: TGTGCCAGCAACCGGGGACTAGCGGTCACAGATACGCAGTATTTT
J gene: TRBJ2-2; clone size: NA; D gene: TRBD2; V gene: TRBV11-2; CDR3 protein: CASSFSSGSAGELFF; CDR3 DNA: TGTGCCAGCAGCTTTTCTAGCGGGAGCGCCGGGGAGCTGTTTTTT
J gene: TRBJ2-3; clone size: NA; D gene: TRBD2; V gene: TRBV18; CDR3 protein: CASSSNLAGLGDTQYF; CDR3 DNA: TGTGCCAGCTCATCAAACCTAGCGGGGCTGGGAGATACGCAGTATTTT